These T cell receptor beta chains were read from a single sample in a study of cytomegalovirus exposure and HLA in healthy donors. Method: immunoSEQ multiplex PCR; TCRdb's copy keeps in-frame clones and lacks some. The table shows 130,000 or so clones, with around 79% occurring only once. Sequenced input: PBMCs. The receptor set was obtained from a woman between 35 and 50 years old in good health and CMV-seropositive. Each CDR3 is given with its conserved first and last residue. A D gene is named only where the DNA matches it firmly. Not all rows give a size; the values are once, few, many and, for expanded clones, a class.

clone size	D gene	V gene	J gene	CDR3 protein	CDR3 DNA
NA	NA	TRBV5-6	TRBJ1-1	CASSLGLGGNTEAFF	TGTGCCAGCAGCTTGGGATTAGGCGGGAACACTGAAGCTTTCTTT
NA	TRBD1	TRBV2	TRBJ1-1	CASSRDRGTEAFF	TGTGCCAGCAGCCGGGACAGGGGCACTGAAGCTTTCTTT
NA	NA	TRBV4-3	TRBJ2-7	CASSQDRREWDEQYF	TGCGCCAGCAGCCAAGATCGGAGAGAGTGGGACGAGCAGTACTTC
NA	NA	TRBV5-4	TRBJ2-2	CASSFGRVENTGELFF	TGTGCCAGCAGCTTCGGGCGGGTGGAGAACACCGGGGAGCTGTTTTTT
NA	TRBD1	TRBV11-3	TRBJ2-5	CASSYRDRGLETQYF	TGTGCCAGCAGCTACCGGGACAGGGGGCTGGAGACCCAGTACTTC
NA	NA	TRBV19	TRBJ1-2	CASSPATEYGYTF	TGTGCCAGTAGTCCCGCAACAGAGTATGGCTACACCTTC
NA	NA	TRBV7-2	TRBJ2-2	CASSSLNGAGELFF	TGTGCCAGCAGCTCCTTGAATGGAGCCGGGGAGCTGTTTTTT
NA	NA	TRBV21-1	TRBJ2-5	CASSNGQGSFAESRQETQYF	TGTGCCAGCAGCAATGGACAGGGGTCTTTTGCCGAGAGCCGGCAAGAGACCCAGTACTTC
few	TRBD1	TRBV4-1	TRBJ2-7	CASSQGTGQAYEQYF	TGCGCCAGCAGCCAAGGGACAGGGCAGGCCTACGAGCAGTACTTC
NA	NA	TRBV7-2	TRBJ1-5	CASSLVGPNSNQPQHF	TGTGCCAGCAGCTTAGTTGGGCCTAATAGCAATCAGCCCCAGCATTTT
NA	TRBD1	TRBV6-5	TRBJ1-1	CASSGQGTNTEAFF	TGTGCCAGCAGCGGACAGGGAACTAACACTGAAGCTTTCTTT
NA	NA	TRBV28	TRBJ2-7	CASSLGGVPQYEQYF	TGTGCCAGCAGCCTCGGCGGAGTCCCTCAGTACGAGCAGTACTTC
NA	NA	TRBV5-1	TRBJ2-7	CASSDRPYEQYF	TGCGCCAGCAGTGACAGACCGTACGAGCAGTACTTC
NA	NA	TRBV5-1	TRBJ2-7	CASSLTGPPYEQYF	TGCGCCAGCAGCTTGACAGGTCCGCCCTACGAGCAGTACTTC
NA	TRBD1	TRBV2	TRBJ2-5	CASSEALGQGQETQYF	TGTGCCAGCAGTGAAGCGCTGGGACAGGGACAAGAGACCCAGTACTTC
few	TRBD2	TRBV5-6	TRBJ2-2	CASSFLSGSMDTGELFF	TGTGCCAGCAGCTTTCTTAGCGGGAGTATGGACACCGGGGAGCTGTTTTTT
NA	TRBD2	TRBV5-1	TRBJ2-2	CASSSAHFSGGSNTGELFF	TGCGCCAGCAGCTCGGCACACTTTAGCGGGGGGTCGAACACCGGGGAGCTGTTTTTT
once	TRBD2	TRBV9	TRBJ2-6	CASSEAGGGFSGANVLTF	TGTGCCAGCTCTGAGGCGGGAGGTGGATTCTCTGGGGCCAACGTCCTGACTTTC
once	TRBD1	TRBV5-4	TRBJ2-7	CASSLPGQVPYEQYF	TGTGCCAGCAGCCTACCGGGACAGGTTCCCTACGAGCAGTACTTC
NA	NA	TRBV7-9	TRBJ2-7	CASSQTGGSEQYF	TGTGCCAGCAGTCAGACAGGAGGAAGCGAGCAGTACTTC
NA	NA	TRBV19	TRBJ2-1	CASEQGIAQFF	TGTGCCAGCGAGCAGGGAATCGCGCAGTTCTTC
NA	TRBD2	TRBV29-1	TRBJ2-5	CSLAGGHPRETQYF	TGCAGCTTAGCGGGGGGGCACCCTCGAGAGACCCAGTACTTC
NA	TRBD2	TRBV6-1	TRBJ2-7	CASSRSGLAHEQYF	TGTGCCAGCAGTCGATCGGGACTAGCGCACGAGCAGTACTTC
NA	NA	TRBV5-1	TRBJ2-5	CASSLETQETQYF	TGCGCCAGCAGCTTGGAAACTCAAGAGACCCAGTACTTC
NA	NA	TRBV5-1	TRBJ1-4	CASSSNLIGEKLFF	TGCGCCAGCAGCTCAAACCTGATCGGTGAAAAACTGTTTTTT
NA	TRBD2	TRBV11-2	TRBJ2-1	CASSRRLAGGLGFDEQFF	TGTGCCAGCAGCCGTAGACTAGCGGGAGGGCTCGGGTTTGATGAGCAGTTCTTC
NA	TRBD1	TRBV19	TRBJ1-2	CASSIGFRGRDYGYTF	TGTGCCAGTAGTATAGGGTTCAGGGGGCGCGACTATGGCTACACCTTC
NA	TRBD2	TRBV25-1	TRBJ2-5	CASGGLAGGETQYF	TGTGCCAGCGGGGGGCTAGCGGGGGGCGAGACCCAGTACTTC
few	NA	TRBV5-6	TRBJ2-3	CASSLLSGSTDTQYF	TGTGCCAGCAGCTTGCTTAGCGGCAGCACAGATACGCAGTATTTT
NA	NA	TRBV11-2	TRBJ1-3	CASSSPRKISSGNTIYF	TGTGCCAGCAGCTCACCGAGGAAGATTAGCTCTGGAAACACCATATATTTT
NA	TRBD2	TRBV9	TRBJ2-3	CASSGTSGGRTDTQYF	TGTGCCAGCAGCGGTACTAGCGGGGGGCGCACAGATACGCAGTATTTT
NA	TRBD1	TRBV28	TRBJ2-7	CASSGQETYEQYF	TGTGCCAGCAGCGGACAGGAAACCTACGAGCAGTACTTC
few	TRBD2	TRBV7-2	TRBJ2-4	CASSLDWTSATDIQYF	TGTGCCAGCAGCTTAGATTGGACTAGCGCCACGGACATTCAGTACTTC
NA	TRBD1	TRBV27	TRBJ1-5	CASRRGQLYQPQHF	TGTGCCAGCAGAAGGGGACAGCTTTATCAGCCCCAGCATTTT
NA	TRBD1	TRBV6-6	TRBJ1-5	CASSYSGTGPNQPQHF	TGTGCCAGCAGTTACTCGGGGACAGGGCCCAATCAGCCCCAGCATTTT
NA	TRBD2	TRBV27	TRBJ2-3	CASSLRGGRVDTQYF	TGTGCCAGCAGTTTACGGGGGGGCCGGGTAGATACGCAGTATTTT
NA	TRBD1	TRBV5-1	TRBJ2-3	CASSYRQGQGTDTQYF	TGCGCCAGCAGCTACAGACAGGGTCAGGGCACAGATACGCAGTATTTT
once	NA	TRBV7-9	TRBJ2-7	CASSPLTQAGYEQYF	TGTGCCAGCAGCCCTTTAACCCAAGCAGGGTACGAGCAGTACTTC
few	TRBD1	TRBV7-9	TRBJ1-2	CASSSGTGMNGYTF	TGTGCCAGCAGCTCCGGGACAGGGATGAATGGCTACACCTTC
NA	TRBD2	TRBV6-6	TRBJ2-3	CASRHHNMGGKDTQYF	TGTGCCAGCAGACACCACAATATGGGAGGGAAAGATACGCAGTATTTT
NA	NA	TRBV7-3	TRBJ2-2	CASSLKGDYTGELFF	TGTGCCAGCAGCTTAAAAGGGGACTACACCGGGGAGCTGTTTTTT
NA	TRBD2	TRBV28	TRBJ2-1	CASSRGTSGSLNEQFF	TGTGCCAGCAGCCGCGGGACTAGCGGGAGCCTCAATGAGCAGTTCTTC
NA	NA	TRBV18	TRBJ1-1	CASSPQRQGNTEAFF	TGTGCCAGCTCACCACAAAGGCAGGGGAACACTGAAGCTTTCTTT
NA	NA	TRBV7-2	TRBJ2-3	CASSNGGSDTQYF	TGTGCCAGCAGTAACGGAGGGTCGGATACGCAGTATTTT